This T cell receptor (beta chain) was captured in a study of cytomegalovirus exposure and HLA in healthy donors. Study results and limitations: V- and J-gene trimming in TCR beta was tied to a missense DCLRE1C variant by an analysis performed later. Highly shared variants forming one cluster were likely a sequencing artifact. Altogether, about 160 TCR beta chains were recorded as cytomegalovirus-associated. When presence/absence was analysed, sequencing depth was taken to be roughly uniform across donors.

This PCR relied on a set of 60 Vbeta primers and 13 Jbeta primers. TCRdb's table, derived via immunoSEQ multiplex PCR, lists solely in-frame clones and lacks some. The table lists approximately 79,000 clones. Comment on this clone: No antigen is known for it.

This CDR3 is 14 amino acids long. Trimming at V came to 6 bases and at J to 3 bases, leaving 7 bases not matched to a gene. Germline V gene data show CDR1 as LNHDA and CDR2 as SQIVND (reference sequence). What was sequenced was PBMCs. The receptor's source is a boy between 10 and 17 years old in good health and CMV-seronegative. This sequence joins TRBV19 and TRBJ2-7; 8 bases map to TRBD1. The CDR3 DNA reads TGTGCCAGTAGACCGGGACAGGCCTTCTACGAGCAGTACTTC. Translating gives CASRPGQAFYEQYF. Variable domain in full (rest from reference TRBV19 and TRBJ2-7): DGGITQSPKYLFRKEGQNVTLSCEQNLNHDAMYWYRQDPGQGLRLIYYSQIVNDFQKGDIAEGYSVSREKKESFPLTVTSAQKNPTAFYLCASRPGQAFYEQYFGPGTRLTVT.